The 2 T cell receptor beta chains given below trace back to one sample, sequenced in a study of T cell changes during pregnancy in multiple sclerosis. The repertoire was sequenced with immunoSEQ multiplex PCR; TCRdb's copy has only in-frame clones and lacks some. Of some 29,000 clones listed, around 90% were seen once; the top ten hold 6.2%. This sample comprised CD8+ T cells from peripheral blood mononuclear cells, obtained before pregnancy. The receptors were sampled from a female donor with multiple sclerosis, enrolled in a pregnancy study.

The V and J genes are TRBV11-1 and TRBJ2-3; D is possibly TRBD1 (5 bases). The CDR3 length is 14 residues. Trimming removed 5 bases from V and 2 bases from J, with 11 bases in between. The germline gives CDR1 SGHAT, CDR2 FQDESV (reference sequence). CDR3 region: CASSIDSSTDTQYF. The CDR3 DNA reads TGTGCCAGCAGCATCGACAGTTCCACAGATACGCAGTATTTT. Based on the CDR3 plus reference TRBV11-1 and TRBJ2-3, the full variable domain is EAEVAQSPRYKITEKSQAVAFWCDPISGHATLYWYRQILGQGPELLVQFQDESVVDDSQLPKDRFSAERLKGVDSTLKIQPAELGDSAMYLCASSIDSSTDTQYFGPGTRLTVL.

The V and J genes are TRBV27 and TRBJ2-1, with 14 nucleotides matching TRBD2. Germline CDR1 is MNHEY and CDR2 is SMNVEV (reference sequence). There are 15 residues in the CDR3. J gave up 11 bases and V 8 bases, and 11 bases lay outside the gene matches. CDR3 region: CASEGGTSGSRKQFF. Here the CDR3 DNA reads TGTGCCAGCGAGGGCGGGACTAGCGGGAGTCGGAAGCAGTTCTTC.